A selection of T cell receptor beta chains follows, all from one sample in a study of regulatory T cells in long-lasting Graves disease. TCRdb re-called the multiplex PCR reads with MiXCR, one entry per CDR3 protein. The profile covers about 460,000 distinct CDR3 sequences, with less than 15% appearing a single time and about a sixth taken by the ten largest. These same data were also listed under a study on T cells in Graves' hyperthyroidism and ophthalmopathy.

The input for sequencing was peripheral blood mononuclear cells (PBMCs), taken at new diagnosis, from a patient treated with antithyroid drugs. The receptors stem from a woman aged 50 to 65 with Graves disease. Both conserved end residues are part of each CDR3. D genes are given only for firm matches. Size values are once, few and many counts, or a class for expanded clones, and some rows have none.

J gene | clone size | V gene | D gene | CDR3 DNA | CDR3 protein
TRBJ1-3 | many | TRBV28 | - | TGTGCCAGCAGTTTATTAGGGGTCGGCAGGGGAGGTGGAAACACCATATATTTT | CASSLLGVGRGGGNTIYF
TRBJ1-2 | - | TRBV19 | - | TGTGCCAGTTTCAGCCGGGACATCGGGCCCTATGGCTACACCTTC | CASFSRDIGPYGYTF
TRBJ2-1 | - | TRBV19 | TRBD2 | TGTGCCAGTAGTAAAGTCGCTAGCGGGAGGGGAAATGAGCAGTTCTTC | CASSKVASGRGNEQFF
TRBJ2-7 | - | TRBV20-1 | TRBD1 | TGCAGTGCGGAGGGGACAGGGAGGCAATTCGAGCAGTACTTC | CSAEGTGRQFEQYF
TRBJ1-1 | many | TRBV28 | - | TGTGCCAGCAGGCGGGACATGAACACTGAAGCTTTCTTT | CASRRDMNTEAFF
TRBJ1-1 | - | TRBV5-5 | - | TGTGCCAGCAGCAACCAGGGGAACACTGAAGCTTTCTTT | CASSNQGNTEAFF
TRBJ2-5 | - | TRBV7-2 | TRBD1 | TGTGCCAGCAGCTTTCGGACAGGCCAAGAGACCCAGTACTTC | CASSFRTGQETQYF
TRBJ2-6 | - | TRBV3-1 | TRBD2 | TGTGCCAGCAGCCAAGATGTTGGAGCGGGAGGAGGTGGTGGGGCCAACGTCCTGACTTTC | CASSQDVGAGGGGGANVLTF
TRBJ2-5 | few | TRBV29-1 | TRBD2 | TGCAGCGTTGATCAAAGCGGGAAAGGGGAGACCCAGTACTTC | CSVDQSGKGETQYF
TRBJ1-3 | few | TRBV18 | - | TGTGCCAGCTCACCATGGTCCTCCATGAACTCTGGAAACACCATATATTTT | CASSPWSSMNSGNTIYF
TRBJ1-2 | many | TRBV28 | - | TGTGCCAGCAGTCCCGCCCCCACTGGGGGCTACACCTTC | CASSPAPTGGYTF
TRBJ2-5 | many | TRBV10-3 | TRBD2 | TGTGCCATCAGTGAGTCAGAAGGGCGGGGGTTCCAAGAGACCCAGTACTTC | CAISESEGRGFQETQYF
TRBJ2-7 | - | TRBV6-2/TRBV6-3 | - | TGTGCCAGCAGTTACGGTTCCCATCACGCGCCGCCCTACGAGCAGTACTTC | CASSYGSHHAPPYEQYF
TRBJ2-1 | few | TRBV9 | TRBD2 | TGTGCCAGCAGCGACAACCTAGCGGGAGTCTACAATGAGCAGTTCTTC | CASSDNLAGVYNEQFF
TRBJ2-5 | many | TRBV27 | - | TGTGCCAGCAGTTCCCCACGGGAGCAAGAGACCCAGTACTTC | CASSSPREQETQYF
TRBJ2-1 | - | TRBV20-1 | - | TGCAGTGCTAGAGCCAGGGGGGCCTACAATGAGCAGTTCTTC | CSARARGAYNEQFF
TRBJ2-7 | few | TRBV4-2 | - | TGTGCCAGCAGCCTCGTTTCGGCATACCGACACGAGCAGTACTTC | CASSLVSAYRHEQYF
TRBJ1-6 | many | TRBV19 | TRBD1 | TGTGCCAGCCACAACACCGGGACAGCTCCGTTGAGGGGTTCACCCCTCCACTTT | CASHNTGTAPLRGSPLHF
TRBJ2-1 | many | TRBV7-6 | - | TGTGCCAGCAGTTTAAGGGAGGATGAGCAGTTCTTC | CASSLREDEQFF
TRBJ2-7 | many | TRBV5-1 | TRBD1 | TGCGCCAGCAGCGAGGACAGGGGCGGCCCCTACGAGCAGTACTTC | CASSEDRGGPYEQYF
TRBJ2-3 | - | TRBV7-9 | TRBD2 | TGTGCCAGCAGCTCGTTTGGACTTCGACGGGAGGCTAGAGATACGCAGTATTTT | CASSSFGLRREARDTQYF
TRBJ2-2 | many | TRBV2 | TRBD1 | TGTGCCAGCAGTGTGCGTGTCAGTCCAGGACAGGGGAAAATGACCGGGGAGCTGTTTTTT | CASSVRVSPGQGKMTGELFF
TRBJ2-7 | many | TRBV2 | TRBD1 | TGTGCCAGCAGTGAATGGGACAGGGCGGCAACCTACGAGCAGTACTTC | CASSEWDRAATYEQYF
TRBJ1-2 | many | TRBV12-3/TRBV12-4 | - | TGTGCCAGCAGTCTTTCCCGACAGGCGAGGGGCTACACCTTC | CASSLSRQARGYTF
TRBJ2-1 | few | TRBV20-1 | TRBD2 | TGCAGTGCTAGAGAGACCCGTAGCGGGAGTTTCTACAATGAGCAGTTCTTC | CSARETRSGSFYNEQFF
TRBJ2-7 | many | TRBV7-2 | - | TGTGCCAGCAGCTACACAGGGCATCCCGAGCAGTACTTC | CASSYTGHPEQYF
TRBJ2-7 | many | TRBV2 | TRBD2 | TGTGCCAGCAGCCCTCCCGGCCGGGGCGGGAGACTAGGGTACTACGAGCAGTACTTC | CASSPPGRGGRLGYYEQYF
TRBJ1-2 | few | TRBV12-3/TRBV12-4 | - | TGTGCCAGCAGTTCTGGGCTCGACTATGGCTACACCTTC | CASSSGLDYGYTF
TRBJ1-2 | many | TRBV7-2 | - | TGTGCCAGCAGCTTAGGATTAGGGGAGGGAGGCTACACCTTC | CASSLGLGEGGYTF
TRBJ2-3 | many | TRBV5-1 | TRBD2 | TGCGCCAGCAGCTCCCAGGGGACTAGCGGCACAGATACGCAGTATTTT | CASSSQGTSGTDTQYF
TRBJ2-2 | - | TRBV10-2 | TRBD2 | TGCGCCAGCAGTTCTTACCGGACTAGCGGGAGGGGGGACACCGGGGAGCTGTTTTTT | CASSSYRTSGRGDTGELFF
TRBJ2-7 | few | TRBV6-1 | - | TGTGCCAGCAGTGCCCAAGGAGGGGGCCCCTACGAGCAGTACTTC | CASSAQGGGPYEQYF
TRBJ2-3 | many | TRBV29-1 | - | TGCAGCGTTGAAGCGGCAGCGACAGATACGCAGTATTTT | CSVEAAATDTQYF
TRBJ2-7 | many | TRBV24-1 | - | TGTGCCACCAGTGACCCCGACTCGTCCGAGCAGTACTTC | CATSDPDSSEQYF
TRBJ2-7 | many | TRBV12-3/TRBV12-4 | TRBD1 | TGTGCCAGCAGTTTAAGACAGGGGGCCTCCTACGAGCAGTACTTC | CASSLRQGASYEQYF
TRBJ2-2 | few | TRBV7-9 | - | TGTGCCAGCAGCTTAACTGTTGGGGGGCTGGACACCGGGGAGCTGTTTTTT | CASSLTVGGLDTGELFF
TRBJ2-6 | - | TRBV18 | TRBD1 | TGTGCCAGCTCACCACAGACAGGGGGAAGTGGGGCCAACGTCCTGACTTTC | CASSPQTGGSGANVLTF
TRBJ2-2 | - | TRBV24-1 | - | TGTGCCACCACCCCGGGACAAAACACCGGGGAGCTGTTTTTT | CATTPGQNTGELFF
TRBJ2-3 | many | TRBV11-3 | TRBD2 | TGTGCCAGCAGCTTGGGACTAGCGGGAGGGTGGTCAGATACGCAGTATTTT | CASSLGLAGGWSDTQYF
TRBJ2-3 | - | TRBV2 | - | TGTGCCAGCAGCTTAAATTGGGCAGATACGCAGTATTTT | CASSLNWADTQYF
TRBJ1-2 | many | TRBV29-1 | - | TGCAGCGTTGAGGGGGGCCGCGACTATGGCTACACCTTC | CSVEGGRDYGYTF
TRBJ1-6 | many | TRBV28 | TRBD1 | TGTGCCAGCAGTCAAACAGGGGGCTATTCACCCCTCCACTTT | CASSQTGGYSPLHF
TRBJ2-1 | - | TRBV28 | - | TGTGCCAGCAGTTCCAGTACGGGGGAGGACAACAATGAGCAGTTCTTC | CASSSSTGEDNNEQFF
TRBJ1-3 | - | TRBV7-9 | - | TGTGCCAGCAGCCCGACATCCGTCTCTGGAAACACCATATATTTT | CASSPTSVSGNTIYF
TRBJ1-1 | many | TRBV6-4 | - | TGTGCCAGCAGTGACTCGGGGGACACGACTGAAGCTTTCTTT | CASSDSGDTTEAFF
TRBJ1-2 | - | TRBV7-9 | - | TGTGTCAGCAGCTTAGATCTAAACTATGGCTACACCTTC | CVSSLDLNYGYTF
TRBJ2-7 | few | TRBV5-1 | - | TGCGCCAGCAGAGGAGAATACGAGCAGTACTTC | CASRGEYEQYF
TRBJ2-2 | - | TRBV12-3/TRBV12-4 | TRBD2 | TGTGCCAGCAGTCAAACGAGGACTAGCGGGAACACCGGGGAGCTGTTTTTT | CASSQTRTSGNTGELFF
TRBJ2-2 | many | TRBV5-1 | TRBD2 | TGCGCCAGCAGCCCTTCTAGCGGGAGTTTCTCCGGGGAGCTGTTTTTT | CASSPSSGSFSGELFF
TRBJ2-7 | many | TRBV27 | TRBD1 | TGTGCCAGCAGCTTAGATACAGGGGCCTACGAGCAGTACTTC | CASSLDTGAYEQYF
TRBJ2-5 | few | TRBV5-1 | TRBD1 | TGCGCCAGCAAAGGAAACAGGGGGGTAGAGACCCAGTACTTC | CASKGNRGVETQYF
TRBJ2-7 | many | TRBV9 | - | TGTGCCAGCAGCGTAGGAATTAGCGGACTCTACGAGCAGTACTTC | CASSVGISGLYEQYF
TRBJ1-5 | - | TRBV20-1 | TRBD1 | TGCAGTGCTAGAGCGGGACAGGGAAATCAGCCCCAGCATTTT | CSARAGQGNQPQHF